The source of this T cell receptor (beta chain) is a study of radiation and T cells in renal cell carcinoma. Time point indicated: blood 2 weeks post-SBRT. As to treatment: 15 Gy SBRT to primary tumor, nephrectomy 4 weeks later. Serial blood draws occurred at baseline and 2 and 4 weeks post-SBRT. The tumor was a clear cell renal cell carcinoma. CDR3 size: 15 residues. The V gene's germline CDR1 is MGHRA and CDR2 YSYEKL. The ends lost 0 bases at V and 7 bases at J; junction bases unmatched: 5. Assay used: immunoSEQ multiplex PCR; TCRdb lists only in-frame clones, some missing. The sample records more than 100,000 clones, 88% being singletons.

This clonotype was obtained from a woman in her sixties or seventies with renal cell carcinoma. The chain uses TRBV4-1 and TRBJ1-2, with 10 bases matching TRBD1. This specimen was blood, taken from a patient whose treatment included radiotherapy and nephrectomy. The CDR3 sequence is CASSQDQGTGAGYTF. CDR3 DNA: TGCGCCAGCAGCCAAGATCAGGGGACAGGGGCTGGCTACACCTTC.